Below, 7 T cell receptor beta chains from the same sample are listed, as sequenced in a study of post-analysis software for immune sequencing data. Researchers reported that TCR beta cDNA libraries carried unique molecular identifiers. One entry per CDR3 protein, called by TCRdb with MiXCR from the PCR reads. The sample contains 700,000 to 900,000 distinct CDR3 sequences, around 42% of which appear only once. Their target antigens are unknown. Findings and caveats of the study: Controls showed lower frequencies than patients for roughly five TRBV segments, and TRBV5-6, TRBV5-1 and TRBV20-1 were among these.

Sequenced material: blood. The receptors stem from a girl aged 5-17 years with multiple sclerosis.

This chain links TRBV6-1 with TRBJ2-7; D is ambiguous. Per the germline V gene, CDR1 is MNHNS and CDR2 is SASEGT. The CDR3 runs 15 residues. Trimming left V 2 bases short and J 2 bases short, with 13 bases between. The CDR3 protein is CASSEYVGPTYEQYF. The DNA of the CDR3 is TGTGCCAGCAGTGAATATGTCGGGCCAACCTACGAGCAGTACTTC.

This clonotype was seen only a few times. The chain has TRBV28 and TRBJ2-3; D gene ambiguous. Germline CDR1 and CDR2: MDHEN and SYDVKM. V lost 2 bases to trimming and J lost 5 bases, with 8 bases between them. The CDR3 has 13 amino acids. The CDR3 DNA sequence: TGTGCCAGCAGTTTAGACATTGAAGATACGCAGTATTTT. It translates to CASSLDIEDTQYF.

This clonotype has only a few counts. The rearrangement uses TRBV6-1 and TRBJ1-2; 8 bases match TRBD1. V shed 6 bases and J 6 bases; nucleotides not matched to a gene: 3. This CDR3 spans 12 amino acids. Germline-derived CDR1 and CDR2 are MNHNS and SASEGT. CDR3 sequence reads: CASRVTGDGYTF. The CDR3, as DNA: TGTGCCAGCAGAGTGACAGGGGATGGCTACACCTTC.

Many counts were recorded for this clonotype. CDR3 coding DNA: TGCAGTGCTAGCGGGAGTTTTATACAGAACCAAGAGACCCAGTACTTC. This encodes CSASGSFIQNQETQYF. This chain connects TRBV20-1 to TRBJ2-5; perhaps TRBD2 as D (6 bases). The CDR3 runs to 16 residues. Trimming pared 3 bases from V and 0 bases from J, leaving 17 bases between. Germline lookup yields CDR1 DFQATT and CDR2 SNEGSKA (reference sequence).

The CDR3 DNA sequence: TGTGCCAGCACCCCGCTAGCGGCAACCTCCTACGAGCAGTACTTC. It codes for CASTPLAATSYEQYF. This chain joins TRBV28 and TRBJ2-7, with TRBD2 identical over 7 bases. Per the germline V gene, CDR1 is MDHEN and CDR2 is SYDVKM. The J segment lost 0 bases and the V segment lost 7 bases, leaving 9 bases of the junction unmatched. The CDR3 loop spans 15 amino acids.

This clonotype came up a few times. The rearrangement links TRBV20-1 to TRBJ2-1; tentative D call: TRBD2 (6 bases). Germline V lookup: CDR1 DFQATT, CDR2 SNEGSKA (reference sequence). There are 17 residues in the CDR3. Trimming shortened V by 0 bases and J by 6 bases, and 21 bases separated the two germline ends. CDR3 sequence: CSARDLGREYRGNEQFF. For the CDR3, the DNA is TGCAGTGCTAGAGATTTGGGTCGGGAGTATAGAGGCAATGAGCAGTTCTTC.

This clonotype was counted once. The chain couples TRBV6-1 to TRBJ2-3; TRBD2 aligns across 14 bases. Trimming at V came to 8 bases and at J to 2 bases, leaving 18 bases not matched to a gene. The CDR3 totals 20 residues. Germline V gene sequence: CDR1 MNHNS, CDR2 SASEGT. This CDR3 reads CASSMSPGTSGRRDTDTQYF. In DNA form, the CDR3 reads TGTGCCAGCTCGATGTCACCCGGGACTAGCGGGAGAAGAGACACAGATACGCAGTATTTT.